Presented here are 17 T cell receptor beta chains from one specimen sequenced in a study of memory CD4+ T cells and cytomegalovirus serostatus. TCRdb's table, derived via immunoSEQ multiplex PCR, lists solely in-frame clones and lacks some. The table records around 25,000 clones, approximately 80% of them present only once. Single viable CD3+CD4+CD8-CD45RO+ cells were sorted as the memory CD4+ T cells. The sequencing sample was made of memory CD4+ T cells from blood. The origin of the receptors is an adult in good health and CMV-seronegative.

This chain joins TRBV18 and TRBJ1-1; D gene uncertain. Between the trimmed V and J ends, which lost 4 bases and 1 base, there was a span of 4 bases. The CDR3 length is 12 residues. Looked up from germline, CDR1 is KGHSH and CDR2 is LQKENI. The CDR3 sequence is CASSRKNTEAFF. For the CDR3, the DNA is TGTGCCAGCTCACGAAAGAACACTGAAGCTTTCTTT.

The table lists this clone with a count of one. CDR3 nucleotides: TGCGCCAGCATGGAGGGAAAAGATACGCAGTATTTT. This translates into CASMEGKDTQYF. The chain is built from TRBV5-1 and TRBJ2-3; TRBD2 might be the D (6 bases). The CDR3 sequence is 12 residues long. Trimming left V 6 bases short and J 5 bases short, with 10 bases between. The germline V gene encodes CDR1 SGHRS and CDR2 YFSETQ. The full variable domain, completed using reference TRBV5-1 and TRBJ2-3, is KAGVTQTPRYLIKTRGQQVTLSCSPISGHRSVSWYQQTPGQGLQFLFEYFSETQRNKGNFPGRFSGRQFSNSRSEMNVSTLELGDSALYLCASMEGKDTQYFGPGTRLTVL.

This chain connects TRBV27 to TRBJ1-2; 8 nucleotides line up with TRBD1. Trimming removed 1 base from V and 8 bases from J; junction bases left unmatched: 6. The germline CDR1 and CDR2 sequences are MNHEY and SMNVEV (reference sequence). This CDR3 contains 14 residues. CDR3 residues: CASSLYGTGAGYTF. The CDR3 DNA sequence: TGTGCCAGCAGTTTATATGGGACAGGTGCCGGCTACACCTTC.

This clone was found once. The CDR3: CASTPPEAPNTQYF. DNA of the CDR3: TGTGCCAGCACCCCCCCGGAGGCCCCCAATACGCAGTATTTT. V is TRBV6-5 and J is TRBJ2-3; D perhaps matches TRBD2 (5 bases). The ends were cut back, 7 bases at V and 7 bases at J, with 18 bases in the middle. The germline V gene has CDR1 MNHEY and CDR2 SVGAGI. This CDR3 is built from 14 residues.

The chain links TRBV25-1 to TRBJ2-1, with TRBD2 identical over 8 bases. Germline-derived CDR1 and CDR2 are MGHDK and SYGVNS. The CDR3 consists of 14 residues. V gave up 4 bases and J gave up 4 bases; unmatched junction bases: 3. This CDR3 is CASSGSGGYNEQFF. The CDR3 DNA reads TGTGCCAGCAGTGGCAGCGGGGGTTACAATGAGCAGTTCTTC. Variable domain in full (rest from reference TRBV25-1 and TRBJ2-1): EADIYQTPRYLVIGTGKKITLECSQTMGHDKMYWYQQDPGMELHLIHYSYGVNSTEKGDLSSESTVSRIRTEHFPLTLESARPSHTSQYLCASSGSGGYNEQFFGPGTRLTVL.

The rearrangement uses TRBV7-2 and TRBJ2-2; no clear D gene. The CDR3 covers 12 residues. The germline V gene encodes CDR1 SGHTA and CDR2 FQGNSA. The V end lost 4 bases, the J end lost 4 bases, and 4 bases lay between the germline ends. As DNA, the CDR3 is TGTGCCAGCAGCTCCTTCACCGGGGAGCTGTTTTTT. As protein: CASSSFTGELFF.

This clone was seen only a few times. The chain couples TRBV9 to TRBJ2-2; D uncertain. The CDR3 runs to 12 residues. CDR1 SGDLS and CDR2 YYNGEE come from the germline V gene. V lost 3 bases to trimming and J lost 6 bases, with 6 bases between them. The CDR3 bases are TGTGCCAGCAGCGCCCAGTCCGGGGAGCTGTTTTTT. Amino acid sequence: CASSAQSGELFF.

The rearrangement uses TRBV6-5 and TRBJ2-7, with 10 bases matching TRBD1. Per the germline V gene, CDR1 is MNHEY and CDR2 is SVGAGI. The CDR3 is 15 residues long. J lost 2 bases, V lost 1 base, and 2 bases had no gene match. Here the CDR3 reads CASSYFGTGAYEQYF. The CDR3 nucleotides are TGTGCCAGCAGTTACTTTGGGACAGGGGCCTACGAGCAGTACTTC.

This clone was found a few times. The DNA of the CDR3 is TGTGCCAGCAGCAAAGGGCCAGGGAGGGGGTACACTGAAGCTTTCTTT. This gives the protein CASSKGPGRGYTEAFF. V and J are TRBV21-1 and TRBJ1-1. TRBV21-1 has pseudogene status. The length of the CDR3 is 16 residues.

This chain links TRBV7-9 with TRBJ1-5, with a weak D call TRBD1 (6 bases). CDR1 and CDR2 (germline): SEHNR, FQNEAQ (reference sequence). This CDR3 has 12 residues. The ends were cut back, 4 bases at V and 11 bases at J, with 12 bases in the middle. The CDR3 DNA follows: TGTGCCAGCAGCTCTCAGGGGAAAGCCCAGCATTTT. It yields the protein CASSSQGKAQHF.

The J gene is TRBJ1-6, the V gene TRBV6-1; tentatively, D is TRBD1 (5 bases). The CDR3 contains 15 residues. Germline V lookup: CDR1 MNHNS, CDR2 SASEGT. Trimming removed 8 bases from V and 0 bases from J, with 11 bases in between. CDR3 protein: CASDVQASYNSPLHF. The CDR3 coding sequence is TGTGCCAGCGACGTACAGGCCTCCTATAATTCACCCCTCCACTTT.

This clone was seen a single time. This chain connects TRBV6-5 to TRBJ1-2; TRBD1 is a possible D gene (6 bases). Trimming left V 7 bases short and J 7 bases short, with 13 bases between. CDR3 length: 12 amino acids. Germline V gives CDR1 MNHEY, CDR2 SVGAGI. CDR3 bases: TGTGCCAGCACCACAGGGATCCGTGGCTACACCTTC. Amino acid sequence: CASTTGIRGYTF.

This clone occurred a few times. The CDR3 region is CASSTDPEGRWGYTF. The DNA of the CDR3 is TGTGCCAGTAGTACGGACCCGGAGGGGCGTTGGGGCTACACCTTC. The chain is built from TRBV19 and TRBJ1-2; D may be TRBD1 (5 bases). CDR3 size: 15 residues. The V end was cut by 4 bases, the J end by 8 bases, with 20 bases between. The germline V gene encodes CDR1 LNHDA and CDR2 SQIVND (reference sequence).

CDR3 sequence (DNA): TGTGCCAGCAGTTCTCCTCTTCAGTTCAACTATGGCTACACCTTC. It codes for CASSSPLQFNYGYTF. The genes are TRBV7-9 and TRBJ1-2; D ambiguous. The germline V and J ends were trimmed by 6 bases and 2 bases, with 16 bases remaining between them. Looked up from germline, CDR1 is SEHNR and CDR2 is FQNEAQ (reference sequence). CDR3 length equals 15 residues.

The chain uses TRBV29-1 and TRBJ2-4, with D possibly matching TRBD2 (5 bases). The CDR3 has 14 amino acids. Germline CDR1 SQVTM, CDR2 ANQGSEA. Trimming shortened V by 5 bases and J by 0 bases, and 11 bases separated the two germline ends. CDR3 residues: CSVRERLAKNIQYF. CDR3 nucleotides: TGCAGCGTTAGGGAGCGGTTAGCCAAAAACATTCAGTACTTC.

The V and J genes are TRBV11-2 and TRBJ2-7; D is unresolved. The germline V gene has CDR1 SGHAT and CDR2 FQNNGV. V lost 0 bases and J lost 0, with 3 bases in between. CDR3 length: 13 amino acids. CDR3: CASSLDISYEQYF. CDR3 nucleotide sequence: TGTGCCAGCAGCTTAGACATCTCCTACGAGCAGTACTTC.

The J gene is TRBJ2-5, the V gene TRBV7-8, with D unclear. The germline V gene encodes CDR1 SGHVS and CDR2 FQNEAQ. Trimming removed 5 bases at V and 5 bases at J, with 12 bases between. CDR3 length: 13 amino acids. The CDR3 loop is CASSPPARETQYF. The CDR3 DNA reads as TGTGCCAGCAGCCCCCCGGCCCGGGAGACCCAGTACTTC.